This TCR beta chain was obtained from a study of T cell changes during pregnancy in multiple sclerosis. CDR1 is MNHEY and CDR2 is SVGAGI in the germline V gene. J was trimmed by 6 bases and V by 6 bases; bases with no gene match: 13. The CDR3 contains 15 residues. Sequencing used immunoSEQ multiplex PCR; TCRdb keeps in-frame clones, though not all of them. Among approximately 34,000 clones listed, around 90% were seen once. The chain is built from TRBV6-5 and TRBJ1-2, with 7 bases that match TRBD1. Sequenced here: CD4+ T cells from peripheral blood mononuclear cells, sampled after pregnancy. This clonotype originated in a female donor with multiple sclerosis, enrolled in a pregnancy study. CDR3 sequence (DNA): TGTGCCAGCAGACTAGACCAGGGGGGAGTTGATGGCTACACCTTC. Its protein is CASRLDQGGVDGYTF.